This entry is about one T cell receptor (beta chain). Its specificity is not known. The sample is drawn from a study of beta chain features in type 1 diabetes. Study-level findings and limits: Shorter templates may be favored by PCR, equally so in patients and controls. Patients with type 1 diabetes carried fewer insertions and had more deletions at their VDJ junctions.

Investigators reverse transcribed all isolated RNA, so they sequenced expressed TCRB transcripts. The method was immunoSEQ multiplex PCR; TCRdb's version includes in-frame clones alone and lacks a portion of them. Of some 360,000 clones in the sample, around 19% were seen once. Per the germline V gene, CDR1 is SGHDN and CDR2 is FVKESK. J was trimmed by 4 bases and V by 4 bases; bases with no gene match: 2. This CDR3 contains 14 residues. Sorting based on CD45RO/CCR7/CD25/CD127/CD95/CD27 separated CD4+ naive, central memory, regulatory and stem cell-like memory cells. The receptor was isolated from a woman aged 18 to 35 in good health. The chain recombines TRBV14 with TRBJ1-2; 11 bases agree with TRBD1. Sample: naive CD4+ T cells from blood. CDR3 coding DNA: TGTGCCAGCAGCCTCGGGACAGGGGGCTATGGCTACACCTTC. Translation: CASSLGTGGYGYTF.